The 16 T cell receptor beta chains below all came from one sample that was sequenced in a study of blood T cell repertoires in COVID-19. Profiling relied on immunoSEQ multiplex PCR, and the TCRdb table lists in-frame clones only, not all of them. The sample shows roughly 290,000 clones, roughly 90% of them seen only once. Sequenced sample: peripheral blood. These receptors originate from a woman in her sixties or seventies with acute or convalescent COVID-19.

V usage is TRBV4-1 and J usage is TRBJ1-3, with D perhaps TRBD1 (5 bases). Germline V gene data show CDR1 as MGHRA and CDR2 as YSYEKL. V was cut by 0 bases and J by 0 bases, with 12 bases left in between. The CDR3 loop spans 17 amino acids. For the CDR3, the DNA is TGCGCCAGCAGCCAAGATCCGACAGCAATCTCTGGAAACACCATATATTTT. The encoded protein is CASSQDPTAISGNTIYF.

The chain employs TRBV29-1 and TRBJ1-2; D unclear. Germline values: CDR1 SQVTM, CDR2 ANQGSEA. CDR3 length equals 14 residues. Trimming pared 7 bases from V and 2 bases from J, leaving 17 bases between. CDR3 region: CSAYRPVENYGYTF. The CDR3 DNA sequence: TGCAGCGCCTATCGGCCTGTGGAGAACTATGGCTACACCTTC.

The chain is built from TRBV4-3 and TRBJ2-1; D might be TRBD2 (6 bases). The CDR3 extends over 15 amino acids. Trimming removed 0 bases from V and 8 bases from J, with 14 bases in between. The germline V gene encodes CDR1 LGHNA and CDR2 YSLEER. DNA for the CDR3: TGCGCCAGCAGCCAAGAAGTGTTGGGGGGTCATGAGCAGTTCTTC. As protein: CASSQEVLGGHEQFF.

The chain has TRBV2 and TRBJ2-5; no reliable D call. The V end was cut by 11 bases, the J end by 1 base, with 8 bases between. Germline V gives CDR1 SNHLY, CDR2 FYNNEI. The CDR3 is 11 residues long. CDR3 sequence: CASQSQETQYF. CDR3 DNA: TGTGCCTCACAAAGCCAAGAGACCCAGTACTTC.

The rearrangement uses TRBV9 and TRBJ2-5; 9 bases are shared with TRBD2. This CDR3 contains 15 residues. Germline CDR1 SGDLS, CDR2 YYNGEE. J was trimmed by 5 bases and V by 0 bases; bases with no gene match: 5. The CDR3 loop reads CASSVGGGARETQYF. The CDR3 nucleotides are TGTGCCAGCAGCGTAGGCGGGGGGGCGCGGGAGACCCAGTACTTC.

V and J are TRBV3-1 (or the pseudogene TRBV3-2) and TRBJ2-3, with 9 bases lining up with TRBD1. CDR1 LGHDT and CDR2 YNNKEL come from the germline V gene (reference sequence). This CDR3 comprises 17 residues. V gave up 4 bases and J gave up 4 bases; unmatched junction bases: 12. CDR3: CASSRPSRTGVPDTQYF. The CDR3 nucleotides read TGTGCCAGCAGCCGGCCTTCGAGGACAGGGGTACCAGATACGCAGTATTTT.

CDR3 in DNA: TGTGCCAGCAGTTTCGCAAAGACAGGGTCTCATAATTCACCCCTCCACTTT. The encoded protein is CASSFAKTGSHNSPLHF. The chain is built from TRBV27 and TRBJ1-6, with 7 bases lining up with TRBD1. The ends lost 3 bases at V and 5 bases at J; junction bases unmatched: 10. Germline loops: CDR1 MNHEY, CDR2 SMNVEV (reference sequence). CDR3 length equals 17 residues.

J is TRBJ2-7 and V is TRBV10-3, with 8 bases identical to TRBD2. Germline V gene data show CDR1 as ENHRY and CDR2 as SYGVKD. This CDR3 has 16 residues. Losses at the gene ends were 3 bases for V and 2 bases for J; bases not matched to a gene: 9. The CDR3 protein is CAISESIAGPTYEQYF. DNA of the CDR3: TGTGCCATCAGTGAATCAATAGCGGGACCCACCTACGAGCAGTACTTC.

V and J are TRBV7-9 and TRBJ2-3; 8 nucleotides agree with TRBD1. Trimming at V came to 1 base and at J to 3 bases, leaving 6 bases not matched to a gene. The CDR3 is made up of 16 amino acids. CDR1 and CDR2 from the germline V gene are SEHNR and FQNEAQ (reference sequence). CDR3 in amino acids: CASSLGTGRSTDTQYF. Here the CDR3 DNA reads TGTGCCAGCAGCTTAGGGACAGGGAGGAGTACAGATACGCAGTATTTT.

The chain employs TRBV30 and TRBJ2-3, with D possibly matching TRBD1 (6 bases). Looked up from germline, CDR1 is GTSNPN and CDR2 is SVGIG (reference sequence). This CDR3 contains 14 residues. Between the trimmed V and J ends, which lost 7 bases and 0 bases, there was a span of 14 bases. The CDR3 DNA follows: TGTGCCTCCCCGGACAGTACTAGCACAGATACGCAGTATTTT. This sequence encodes CASPDSTSTDTQYF.

The V and J genes are TRBV14 and TRBJ1-1; a weak D match, TRBD1 (5 bases). CDR1 SGHDN and CDR2 FVKESK come from the germline V gene. The ends were cut back, 2 bases at V and 4 bases at J, with 11 bases in the middle. This CDR3 spans 14 amino acids. CDR3 in DNA: TGTGCCAGCAGCCAATACGCGGGGGGCACTGAAGCTTTCTTT. Translated: CASSQYAGGTEAFF.

The chain is built from TRBV7-2 and TRBJ1-5; unclear D gene. The CDR3 contains 16 residues. Germline CDR1 is SGHTA and CDR2 is FQGNSA. The V and J ends lost 1 base and 3 bases respectively, with 13 bases between them. As DNA, the CDR3 is TGTGCCAGCAGCTTAGAAGATAGAGTAAACAATCAGCCCCAGCATTTT. This codes for CASSLEDRVNNQPQHF.

The chain is built from TRBV11-3 and TRBJ2-1; D gene unclear. Trimming removed 1 base at V and 6 bases at J, with 4 bases between. CDR3 length: 12 residues. Germline V gene sequence: CDR1 SGHNT, CDR2 YENEEA. The CDR3 DNA reads TGTGCCAGCAGCTTAGTTAGCAATGAGCAGTTCTTC. This sequence encodes CASSLVSNEQFF. Full variable domain (outside the CDR3, taken from reference TRBV11-3 and TRBJ2-1): EAGVVQSPRYKIIEKKQPVAFWCNPISGHNTLYWYLQNLGQGPELLIRYENEEAVDDSQLPKDRFSAERLKGVDSTLKIQPAELGDSAVYLCASSLVSNEQFFGPGTRLTVL.

The J gene is TRBJ2-1, the V gene TRBV27; D is unresolved. Germline CDR1 reads MNHEY; CDR2 reads SMNVEV (reference sequence). CDR3 length: 14 amino acids. V was shortened by 5 bases and J by 4 bases, with 12 bases between the two germline ends. Written as DNA, the CDR3 is TGTGCCAGCAGTAGGTCTGGGCAGTACAATGAGCAGTTCTTC. Its protein is CASSRSGQYNEQFF.

This CDR3 is CASSLRTGGASHGYTF. The CDR3 bases are TGTGCCAGCAGTTTGAGGACAGGGGGCGCTAGCCATGGCTACACCTTC. The V and J genes are TRBV28 and TRBJ1-2; 11 bases are a match to TRBD1. CDR1 and CDR2 (germline): MDHEN, SYDVKM. The CDR3 runs 16 residues. V shed 3 bases, J shed 6 bases, and the junction held 9 bases outside the gene matches.

The rearrangement uses TRBV7-9 and TRBJ1-1; 12 bases map to TRBD1. Unmatched junction bases numbered 6, after V lost 5 bases and J lost 5 bases. The CDR3 runs to 15 residues. Per the germline V gene, CDR1 is SEHNR and CDR2 is FQNEAQ (reference sequence). The CDR3 region has the DNA TGTGCCAGCAGCCCGGGACAGGGGGCCGGAACTGAAGCTTTCTTT. Protein sequence: CASSPGQGAGTEAFF.